A single T cell receptor (beta chain) is shown here with its context. The entry originates in a study of blood T cells in healthy people across ages. The use of a sample-barcoded 5' primer and a J-beta primer mix characterized a second PCR of roughly 6 to 11 cycles. TCRdb passed the 5' RACE reads through MiXCR, listing each CDR3 protein once. Of hundreds of thousands of distinct CDR3 sequences in the sample, around 27% are singletons; the top ten hold approximately 3.3%. The CDR3 consists of 14 residues. The germline CDR1 and CDR2 sequences are DFQATT and SNEGSKA (reference sequence). V lost 5 bases and J lost 0, with 12 bases in between. These data are also associated with another study on T cells of mothers and their children. From that study: For each mother, over 8.5 million TCR beta CDR3 reads were obtained, and for each child, roughly 2.8 million.

The sequence was obtained from a boy aged 2 to 10 in good health. The chain recombines TRBV20-1 with TRBJ2-3; perhaps TRBD2 as D (6 bases). Specimen: blood. The DNA of the CDR3 is TGCAGTGCTTCCGGTAGCGGAAGCACAGATACGCAGTATTTT. It translates to CSASGSGSTDTQYF.